Presented here are 24 T cell receptor beta chains from one specimen sequenced in a study of T cells after yellow fever vaccination (dated by TCRdb to about 2019). Per the publication, the treatment or condition label means: live attenuated yellow fever vaccine strain. The library was obtained by 5' RACE. The instrument was an Illumina NovaSeq 6000. TCRdb's own reprocessing of the public reads used fastp at Q25 and MiXCR and kept productive beta chains. Under each unique CDR3 protein, matching rows form one entry showing the most common genes and DNA. A total of some 120,000 distinct CDR3 sequences appear in this sample, roughly 15% of them only once. The ten largest clones take up around 40% of the sample. This specimen consisted of CD8+ T cells sorted from PBMCs, obtained 5 days after the yellow fever booster vaccination. These TCRs come from a man younger than 35 who received the YFV17D yellow fever vaccine.

This clonotype was seen at least ten times. This sequence joins TRBV20-1 and TRBJ2-5; 7 bases agree with TRBD1. Losses at the gene ends were 6 bases for V and 2 bases for J; bases not matched to a gene: 12. The CDR3 has 15 residues. CDR1 DFQATT and CDR2 SNEGSKA come from the germline V gene (reference sequence). The CDR3 here is CSADRRGRGQETQYF. The CDR3 region has the DNA TGCAGTGCCGACCGAAGGGGCAGGGGGCAAGAGACCCAGTACTTC.

This clonotype was observed a few times. The CDR3 sequence: CASSFRGPTGELFF. CDR3 nucleotides: TGTGCCAGTAGTTTCAGGGGGCCCACCGGGGAGCTGTTTTTT. The chain is built from TRBV19 and TRBJ2-2, with 8 bases fitting TRBD1. The germline V gene encodes CDR1 LNHDA and CDR2 SQIVND (reference sequence). With V trimmed by 5 bases and J by 4 bases, 3 bases remained unmatched. The CDR3 sequence is 14 residues long.

The chain links TRBV12-3 or TRBV12-4 to TRBJ2-2; possibly TRBD2 for D (5 bases). V lost 8 bases to trimming and J lost 0 bases, with 7 bases between them. The CDR3 has 13 amino acids. The CDR3 DNA follows: TGTGCCAGCCCCGGGACGAACACCGGGGAGCTGTTTTTT. Protein: CASPGTNTGELFF.

CDR3 region: CASSEVTRTNTEAFF. CDR3 coding DNA: TGCGCCAGCAGCGAGGTCACCAGAACTAACACTGAAGCTTTCTTT. This chain uses TRBV4-1 with TRBJ1-1; D gene uncertain. The CDR3 contains 15 residues. V shed 5 bases and J shed 2 bases, with 15 bases lying between them. Germline CDR1 reads MGHRA; CDR2 reads YSYEKL.

This clonotype was picked up a small number of times. This sequence joins TRBV9 and TRBJ2-6, with 7 positions matching TRBD1. CDR3 length: 17 amino acids. V lost 4 bases and J lost 0; bases outside the gene matches: 7. In germline, CDR1 is SGDLS, CDR2 YYNGEE. CDR3: CASSPRTGSSGANVLTF. Written as DNA, the CDR3 is TGTGCCAGCAGCCCAAGGACAGGAAGCTCTGGGGCCAACGTCCTGACTTTC.

Here the CDR3 reads CSVVVGGASGGYTF. In DNA, the CDR3 is TGCAGCGTTGTTGTTGGCGGGGCATCAGGGGGCTACACCTTC. The V gene is TRBV29-1, the J gene TRBJ1-2; D is possibly TRBD1 (5 bases). Germline loops: CDR1 SQVTM, CDR2 ANQGSEA. V gave up 4 bases and J gave up 8 bases, with 20 bases separating them. This CDR3 has 14 amino acids.

The chain is built from TRBV28 and TRBJ1-2; a possible D gene is TRBD1 (6 bases). From germline, CDR1 is MDHEN and CDR2 SYDVKM. V lost 7 bases, J lost 2 bases, and 20 bases lay in between. This CDR3 has 16 residues. CDR3 in amino acids: CASTALPTGTNYGYTF. The DNA of the CDR3 is TGTGCCAGCACTGCTCTCCCCACAGGGACCAACTATGGCTACACCTTC.

The chain joins TRBV6-6 to TRBJ2-5, with D possibly being TRBD1 or TRBD2 (5 bases each). The CDR3 is 14 residues long. Germline V gives CDR1 MNHNY, CDR2 SVGAGI (reference sequence). V was trimmed by 7 bases and J by 3 bases, leaving 15 bases between them. CDR3 DNA sequence: TGTGCCAGCACCCATCGTGGGACGGAAGAGACCCAGTACTTC. This sequence encodes CASTHRGTEETQYF.

CDR3 region: CASSLLASGALDTQYF. In DNA form, the CDR3 reads TGTGCCAGCAGCTTATTGGCTAGCGGGGCCCTAGATACGCAGTATTTT. The rearrangement uses TRBV7-2 and TRBJ2-3, with 9 positions matching TRBD2. Looked up from germline, CDR1 is SGHTA and CDR2 is FQGNSA. This CDR3 comprises 16 residues. The trim removed 2 bases at V and 5 bases at J, leaving 8 bases unmatched.

The chain carries TRBV30 and TRBJ2-7, with 7 positions matching TRBD1. There are 13 residues in the CDR3. From germline, CDR1 is GTSNPN and CDR2 SVGIG (reference sequence). The trim removed 0 bases at V and 5 bases at J, leaving 4 bases unmatched. The CDR3, as DNA: TGTGCCTGGAGTGTTACAGGGGTCGACGAGCAGTACTTC. As protein: CAWSVTGVDEQYF.

The rearrangement links TRBV19 to TRBJ2-1; D unclear. CDR1 and CDR2 (germline): LNHDA, SQIVND (reference sequence). V was trimmed by 3 bases and J by 3 bases, leaving 12 bases between them. The CDR3 sequence is 15 residues long. As DNA, the CDR3 is TGTGCCAGTAGTATGTCTGGGTATGGCTACAATGAGCAGTTCTTC. This translates into CASSMSGYGYNEQFF.

V and J are TRBV21-1 and TRBJ2-7. TRBV21-1 is a pseudogene segment. The length of the CDR3 is 15 residues. CDR3 sequence (DNA): TGTGCCAGCAGCAAAGACATCGGGGTTGCCTACGAGCAGTACTTC. This sequence encodes CASSKDIGVAYEQYF.

This chain links TRBV27 with TRBJ2-7; no firm D call. V lost 1 base to trimming and J lost 3 bases, with 16 bases between them. The germline gives CDR1 MNHEY, CDR2 SMNVEV (reference sequence). There are 16 residues in the CDR3. Here the CDR3 reads CASSLYGLSGYYEQYF. As DNA, the CDR3 is TGTGCCAGCAGTTTATACGGGTTGTCCGGTTACTACGAGCAGTACTTC.

Here the CDR3 DNA reads TGTGCCAGCAGCGGCCGGGCTCAATTTAATCAGCCCCAGCATTTT. It translates to CASSGRAQFNQPQHF. The chain employs TRBV7-8 and TRBJ1-5, with D hard to call. V lost 5 bases, J lost 4 bases, and 15 bases lay in between. The germline V gene encodes CDR1 SGHVS and CDR2 FQNEAQ. The CDR3 loop spans 15 amino acids.

In its sample, this clonotype was seen a few times. This chain uses TRBV24-1 with TRBJ2-3, with 9 bases matching TRBD1. Germline V gives CDR1 KGHDR, CDR2 SFDVKD. The CDR3 runs to 16 residues. Trimming took 5 bases from V and 4 from J; bases not matched to a gene: 9. For the CDR3, the DNA is TGTGCCACCAGTGGTGGCGGGACAGGGATCGCAGATACGCAGTATTTT. Amino acids: CATSGGGTGIADTQYF.

This clonotype appeared a few times. The V gene is TRBV5-1, the J gene TRBJ1-2; D not certain. CDR1 and CDR2 (germline): SGHRS, YFSETQ. The CDR3 runs to 15 residues. Trimming pared 4 bases from V and 3 bases from J, leaving 16 bases between. The CDR3 DNA is TGCGCCAGCAGCCCCGAACGACCGGAGGACTATGGCTACACCTTC. Translating gives CASSPERPEDYGYTF.

The sample holds many counts of this clonotype. This chain joins TRBV5-6 and TRBJ2-1, with 8 bases matching TRBD2. CDR1 is SGHDT and CDR2 is YYEEEE in the germline V gene. With V trimmed by 3 bases and J by 3 bases, 5 bases remained unmatched. The CDR3 spans 15 residues. The CDR3 spells CASSSPGLGYNEQFF. The CDR3 coding sequence is TGTGCCAGCAGCTCGCCGGGACTAGGCTACAATGAGCAGTTCTTC. Full variable domain (missing parts from reference TRBV5-6 and TRBJ2-1): DAGVTQSPTHLIKTRGQQVTLRCSPKSGHDTVSWYQQALGQGPQFIFQYYEEEERQRGNFPDRFSGHQFPNYSSELNVNALLLGDSALYLCASSSPGLGYNEQFFGPGTRLTVL.

V and J are TRBV10-3 and TRBJ1-4; TRBD1 aligns across 9 bases. V shed 2 bases and J 7 bases; nucleotides not matched to a gene: 8. Germline CDR1 and CDR2: ENHRY and SYGVKD. This CDR3 comprises 16 residues. The CDR3 sequence is CAISEGQGPSGEKLFF. The DNA for the CDR3 is TGTGCCATCAGTGAGGGACAGGGGCCCTCAGGTGAAAAACTGTTTTTT.

This clonotype has just a few counts. The chain recombines TRBV28 with TRBJ2-5; D unclear. CDR1 MDHEN and CDR2 SYDVKM come from the germline V gene. V lost 5 bases and J 6 bases, leaving 7 bases between the germline ends. The CDR3 contains 11 residues. Here the CDR3 reads CASSPSQTQYF. The CDR3, as DNA: TGTGCCAGCAGTCCCAGTCAGACCCAGTACTTC. Full variable domain (rest looked up from reference TRBV28 and TRBJ2-5): DVKVTQSSRYLVKRTGEKVFLECVQDMDHENMFWYRQDPGLGLRLIYFSYDVKMKEKGDIPEGYSVSREKKERFSLILESASTNQTSMYLCASSPSQTQYFGPGTRLLVL.

The chain employs TRBV11-2 and TRBJ2-7; 8 bases agree with TRBD1. Trimming cost V 3 bases and J 2 bases; bases outside gene matches: 9. This CDR3 has 16 residues. CDR1 is SGHAT, CDR2 FQNNGV, per germline. As DNA, the CDR3 is TGTGCCAGCAGCTTGGGAAGGGACAGGATCCCCTACGAGCAGTACTTC. Translation gives CASSLGRDRIPYEQYF.

The V call is TRBV6-2 or TRBV6-3, the J call TRBJ2-3; TRBD2 agrees at 9 bases. The CDR3 spans 17 residues. V was pared by 5 bases and J by 0 bases, with 9 bases of the junction left unmatched. Germline CDR1 is MNHEY and CDR2 is SVGEGT. The CDR3 spells CASSQSLSGGSTDTQYF. The CDR3 DNA is TGTGCCAGCAGTCAAAGCCTTAGCGGGGGAAGCACAGATACGCAGTATTTT.

The CDR3 reads CASSSLDGYTF. The CDR3 DNA sequence: TGTGCCAGCAGCAGCTTGGATGGCTACACCTTC. The chain is built from TRBV7-9 and TRBJ1-2; no reliable D call. V was clipped by 5 bases and J by 6 bases, with 7 bases between them. In germline, CDR1 is SEHNR, CDR2 FQNEAQ (reference sequence). The CDR3 consists of 11 residues. The full variable domain, in which reference TRBV7-9 and TRBJ1-2 provide the parts outside the CDR3, is DTGVSQNPRHKITKRGQNVTFRCDPISEHNRLYWYRQTLGQGPEFLTYFQNEAQLEKSRLLSDRFSAERPKGSFSTLEIQRTEQGDSAMYLCASSSLDGYTFGSGTRLTVV.

The V call is TRBV6-5, the J call TRBJ1-5; 10 bases are a match to TRBD1. Per germline, CDR1 MNHEY and CDR2 SVGAGI. The CDR3 runs 16 residues. V dropped 6 bases and J dropped 4; count of bases not matched to a gene: 9. CDR3 region: CASRAMGQGINQPQHF. DNA of the CDR3: TGTGCCAGCAGGGCCATGGGACAGGGGATAAATCAGCCCCAGCATTTT.

Only a few counts were recorded for this clonotype. The genes are TRBV4-1 and TRBJ1-5; perhaps TRBD1 as D (6 bases). This CDR3 comprises 15 residues. Germline assignment: CDR1 MGHRA and CDR2 YSYEKL. The germline V and J ends were trimmed by 4 bases and 2 bases, with 12 bases remaining between them. The CDR3 protein is CASSRRDIGNQPQHF. CDR3 in DNA: TGCGCCAGCAGCCGGCGGGACATCGGCAATCAGCCCCAGCATTTT.